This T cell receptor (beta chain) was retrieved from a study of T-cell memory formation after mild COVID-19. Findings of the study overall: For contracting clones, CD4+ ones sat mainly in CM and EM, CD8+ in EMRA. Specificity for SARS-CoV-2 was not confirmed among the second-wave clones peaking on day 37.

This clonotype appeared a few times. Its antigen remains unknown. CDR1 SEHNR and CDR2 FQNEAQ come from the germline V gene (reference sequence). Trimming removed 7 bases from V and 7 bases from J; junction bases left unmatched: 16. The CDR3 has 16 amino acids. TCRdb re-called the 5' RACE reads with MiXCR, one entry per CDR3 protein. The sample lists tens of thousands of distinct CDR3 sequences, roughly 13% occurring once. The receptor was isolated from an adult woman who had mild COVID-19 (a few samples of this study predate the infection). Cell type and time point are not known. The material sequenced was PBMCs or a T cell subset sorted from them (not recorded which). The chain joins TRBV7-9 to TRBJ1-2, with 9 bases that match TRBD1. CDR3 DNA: TGTGCCAGCACGGGACAGGGCAAACTCCTGGATGGTGGCTACACCTTC. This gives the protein CASTGQGKLLDGGYTF.